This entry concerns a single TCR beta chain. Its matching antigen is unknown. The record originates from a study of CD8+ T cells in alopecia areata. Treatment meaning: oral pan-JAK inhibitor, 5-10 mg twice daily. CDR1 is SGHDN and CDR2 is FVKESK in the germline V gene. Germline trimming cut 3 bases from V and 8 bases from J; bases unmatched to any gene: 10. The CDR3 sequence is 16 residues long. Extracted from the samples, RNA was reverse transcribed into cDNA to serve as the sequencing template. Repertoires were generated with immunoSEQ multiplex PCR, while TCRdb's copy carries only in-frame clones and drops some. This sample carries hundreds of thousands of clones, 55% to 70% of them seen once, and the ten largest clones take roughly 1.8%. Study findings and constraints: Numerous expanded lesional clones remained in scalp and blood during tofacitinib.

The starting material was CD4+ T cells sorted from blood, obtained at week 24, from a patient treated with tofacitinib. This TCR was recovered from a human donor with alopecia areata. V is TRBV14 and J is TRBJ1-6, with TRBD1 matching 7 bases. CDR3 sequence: CASSHLTGFDDSPLHF. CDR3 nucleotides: TGTGCCAGCAGCCACCTGACAGGGTTTGATGATTCACCCCTCCACTTT.